Detailed here is one TCR beta chain. Its antigen is not known. The data were obtained in a study of OX40 agonist ivuxolimab in advanced cancers. About the study: The mean age was roughly 60 years, ranging from about 20 to 79, with approximately 85% of participants male.

Profiling relied on immunoSEQ multiplex PCR, and the TCRdb table lists in-frame clones only, not all of them. The sample carries more than 80,000 clones, around 85% recorded once. Findings and limits, study-wide: In the 0.1 to 3.0 mg/kg range, CD4+ and CD8+ blood T cells had expanded clonally by week 6. Expanded clones tended on average to be more numerous among CD8+ T cells than CD4+.

This clonotype was obtained from an adult with an advanced solid tumor such as melanoma, head and neck, liver or kidney cancer. Sequences were derived from CD4+ or CD8+ T cells sorted from blood, sampled in a trial of the OX40 agonist ivuxolimab.

This CDR3 is CASSLVGRGLGNTIYF. CDR3 bases: TGTGCCAGCAGCTTAGTAGGCAGGGGGCTTGGAAACACCATATATTTT. The V gene is TRBV7-2, the J gene TRBJ1-3; 8 positions agree with TRBD1. CDR1 is SGHTA, CDR2 FQGNSA, per germline. V trimming: 1 base; J trimming: 3 bases; junction bases outside the gene matches: 5. There are 16 residues in the CDR3.